One T cell receptor beta chain is described in this entry. The antigen is not known. This entry belongs to a study of OX40 agonist ivuxolimab in advanced cancers. Study outcomes and limitations: Low normalized T-cell clonal expansion was additionally recorded for some nonresponders.

V was pared by 4 bases and J by 2 bases, with 14 bases between. This CDR3 spans 15 amino acids. The germline V gene encodes CDR1 MNHEY and CDR2 SVGAGI. Sequencing was performed with immunoSEQ multiplex PCR; in TCRdb, only in-frame clones are kept and a portion is missing. The sample lists around 70,000 clones, over 75% seen once, with about 0.57% in the top ten. This sequence joins TRBV6-5 and TRBJ2-5; D gene ambiguous. Sequences were derived from CD4+ or CD8+ T cells sorted from blood, sampled in a trial of the OX40 agonist ivuxolimab. The sequence was collected from an adult with an advanced solid tumor such as melanoma, head and neck, liver or kidney cancer. Here the CDR3 DNA reads TGTGCCAGCAGTTGGCCCTACATACAACAAGAGACCCAGTACTTC. This gives the protein CASSWPYIQQETQYF.